This T cell receptor beta chain was obtained from a study of blood T cell repertoires in COVID-19. Looking at the study overall: Nucleic acid was either cDNA or gDNA, and it came from T cells, B-cell-depleted T cells, or PBMCs.

Some clones are missing from TCRdb's copy, which holds only in-frame ones; the method was immunoSEQ multiplex PCR. The data show approximately 270,000 clones, less than 95% seen once. The CDR3 contains 13 residues. Trimming pared 1 base from V and 2 bases from J, leaving 5 bases between. Germline V gene data show CDR1 as MNHEY and CDR2 as SMNVEV (reference sequence). The cohort comprised adults aged about 18 to 100 years residing in approximately 25 US areas. The study assigned cohorts using participant-reported clinical history. Those designated as exposed participants met a COVID-19 case within 2 weeks before study entry.

The source of this sequence is a man aged 35-49 years who had been exposed to COVID-19. Input material: PBMCs or T cells enriched from blood (not recorded which). This chain connects TRBV27 to TRBJ2-5; D not certain. The CDR3: CASSLYGQETQYF. DNA of the CDR3: TGTGCCAGCAGTTTATACGGTCAAGAGACCCAGTACTTC.